The 13 T cell receptor beta chains below come from one sample, sequenced in a study of blood T cell repertoires in COVID-19. The protocol was immunoSEQ multiplex PCR, while the TCRdb copy is restricted to in-frame clones and leaves out a portion. This table has fewer than 200,000 clones, 82% appearing once. Material: PBMCs or T cells enriched from blood (not recorded which). The receptors originated from a man aged 55 to 70 who had recovered from COVID-19.

This chain joins TRBV5-1 and TRBJ2-2, with TRBD2 identical over 11 bases. Germline V CDR1 and CDR2: SGHRS, YFSETQ. With 4 bases clipped from V and 1 base from J, the junction kept 6 bases outside the gene matches. This CDR3 is built from 17 residues. The CDR3 coding sequence is TGCGCCAGCAGCAGTATAGCGGGAGGGCTGAACACCGGGGAGCTGTTTTTT. It encodes CASSSIAGGLNTGELFF.

The chain combines TRBV6-1 with TRBJ2-1; 11 bases fit TRBD2. CDR1 MNHNS and CDR2 SASEGT come from the germline V gene. This CDR3 has 18 amino acids. V gave up 0 bases and J gave up 0 bases; unmatched junction bases: 4. CDR3 nucleotides: TGTGCCAGCAGTGAAGCCTTAGCGGGGGGGAGCTCCTACAATGAGCAGTTCTTC. Protein sequence: CASSEALAGGSSYNEQFF.

CDR3 protein: CASSQDTVASGLLYNEQFF. The CDR3 DNA is TGTGCCAGCAGCCAAGATACAGTGGCTAGCGGGTTACTTTACAATGAGCAGTTCTTC. The rearrangement joins TRBV4-2 to TRBJ2-1, with TRBD2 matching 8 bases. This CDR3 region has 19 residues. CDR1 is LGHNA and CDR2 is YNFKEQ in the germline V gene. J gave up 4 bases and V 0 bases, and 14 bases lay outside the gene matches.

This chain uses TRBV29-1 with TRBJ2-5, with 11 positions matching TRBD2. This CDR3 is built from 15 residues. From germline, CDR1 is SQVTM and CDR2 ANQGSEA. V was pared by 3 bases and J by 4 bases, with 7 bases of the junction left unmatched. CDR3 sequence (DNA): TGCAGCGTTGAGACTAGCGGGACACTCGGAGAGACCCAGTACTTC. Translated, it gives CSVETSGTLGETQYF.

The rearrangement joins TRBV5-8 to TRBJ1-1; the D gene is possibly TRBD1 (6 bases). The germline CDR1 and CDR2 sequences are SGHTS and YDEGEE. V was pared by 4 bases and J by 0 bases, with 16 bases between. CDR3 length equals 16 residues. The CDR3 reads CASSRPSGTLNTEAFF. The CDR3 region has the DNA TGTGCCAGCAGCCGGCCGTCAGGGACACTGAACACTGAAGCTTTCTTT. The complete variable domain, with remaining parts taken from reference TRBV5-8 and TRBJ1-1, reads EAGVTQSPTHLIKTRGQQATLRCSPISGHTSVYWYQQALGLGLQFLLWYDEGEERNRGNFPPRFSGRQFPNYSSELNVNALELEDSALYLCASSRPSGTLNTEAFFGQGTRLTVV.

V and J are TRBV24-1 and TRBJ2-5, with D perhaps TRBD1 (5 bases). CDR1 is KGHDR and CDR2 is SFDVKD in the germline V gene. The CDR3 extends over 14 amino acids. V shed 1 base and J shed 8 bases, with 13 bases lying between them. The CDR3 loop reads CATSDFGAPGTQYF. Here the CDR3 DNA reads TGTGCCACCAGTGATTTTGGGGCCCCCGGAACCCAGTACTTC.

The genes are TRBV6-5 and TRBJ1-2, with D perhaps matching TRBD1 (5 bases). Trimming pared 6 bases from V and 7 bases from J, leaving 18 bases between. The CDR3 is 14 residues long. CDR1 MNHEY and CDR2 SVGAGI come from the germline V gene. The CDR3, as DNA: TGTGCCAGCAGGCTAACCCAGGGTTCGGGTGGCTACACCTTC. This encodes CASRLTQGSGGYTF.

This rearrangement joins TRBV19 to TRBJ1-1; D not resolved. Germline CDR1 is LNHDA and CDR2 is SQIVND (reference sequence). V lost 2 bases and J 10 bases, leaving 11 bases between the germline ends. This CDR3 contains 12 residues. This CDR3 reads CASSIRQTVAFF. The CDR3 DNA is TGTGCCAGTAGTATACGACAAACCGTAGCTTTCTTT.

V usage is TRBV28 and J usage is TRBJ1-5, with D unclear. The V gene lost 6 bases and the J gene lost 0 bases, with 18 bases spanning the gap. CDR1 is MDHEN and CDR2 is SYDVKM in the germline V gene. The CDR3 spans 17 residues. The CDR3 here is CASSPEATRYSNQPQHF. Written as DNA, the CDR3 is TGTGCCAGCAGCCCCGAGGCTACGCGGTATAGCAATCAGCCCCAGCATTTT.

The rearrangement uses TRBV14 and TRBJ2-7, with a weak D call TRBD2 (5 bases). The V gene lost 1 base and the J gene lost 6 bases, with 16 bases spanning the gap. This CDR3 has 15 residues. Germline CDR1 is SGHDN and CDR2 is FVKESK. CDR3 amino acids: CASSQAPREYSEQYF. The CDR3 bases are TGTGCCAGCAGCCAAGCGCCAAGGGAGTATAGCGAGCAGTACTTC. The full variable domain, its missing parts supplied by reference TRBV14 and TRBJ2-7, is EAGVTQFPSHSVIEKGQTVTLRCDPISGHDNLYWYRRVMGKEIKFLLHFVKESKQDESGMPNNRFLAERTGGTYSTLKVQPAELEDSGVYFCASSQAPREYSEQYFGPGTRLTVT.

V usage is TRBV27 and J usage is TRBJ2-2; 8 bases fit TRBD1. The trim removed 3 bases at V and 4 bases at J, leaving 1 base unmatched. The CDR3 covers 14 residues. Germline V gene data show CDR1 as MNHEY and CDR2 as SMNVEV (reference sequence). In DNA, the CDR3 is TGTGCCAGCAGTTTGGGGACAGGCACCGGGGAGCTGTTTTTT. As protein: CASSLGTGTGELFF.

The rearrangement links TRBV5-1 to TRBJ1-5; D gene ambiguous. CDR1 is SGHRS and CDR2 is YFSETQ in the germline V gene. This CDR3 region has 15 residues. V was clipped by 0 bases and J by 0 bases, with 7 bases between them. The CDR3, as DNA: TGCGCCAGCAGCTTGGGGCCAGATAGCAATCAGCCCCAGCATTTT. It yields the protein CASSLGPDSNQPQHF.

This chain joins TRBV10-3 and TRBJ2-5; 8 nucleotides line up with TRBD1. The CDR3 runs to 13 residues. V lost 7 bases to trimming and J lost 5 bases; unmatched junction nucleotides: 6. CDR1 and CDR2 from the germline V gene are ENHRY and SYGVKD. The CDR3 protein is CAITSDRDETQYF. CDR3 DNA sequence: TGTGCCATCACCTCGGACAGGGACGAGACCCAGTACTTC.